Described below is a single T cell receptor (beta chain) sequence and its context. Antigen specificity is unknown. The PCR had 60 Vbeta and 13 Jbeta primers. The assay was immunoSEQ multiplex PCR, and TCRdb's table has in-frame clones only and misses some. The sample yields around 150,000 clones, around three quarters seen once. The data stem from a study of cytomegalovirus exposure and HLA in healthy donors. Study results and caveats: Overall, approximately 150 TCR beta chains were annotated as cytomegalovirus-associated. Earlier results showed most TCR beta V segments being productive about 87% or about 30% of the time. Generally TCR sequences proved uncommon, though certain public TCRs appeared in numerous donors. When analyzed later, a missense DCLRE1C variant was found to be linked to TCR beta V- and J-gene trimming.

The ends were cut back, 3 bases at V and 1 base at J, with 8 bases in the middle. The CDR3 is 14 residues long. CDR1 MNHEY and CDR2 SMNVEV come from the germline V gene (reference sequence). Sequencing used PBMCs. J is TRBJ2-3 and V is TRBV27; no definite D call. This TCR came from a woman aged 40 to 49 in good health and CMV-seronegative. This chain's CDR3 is CASSFRTGTDTQYF. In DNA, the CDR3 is TGTGCCAGCAGTTTCAGAACCGGCACAGATACGCAGTATTTT.